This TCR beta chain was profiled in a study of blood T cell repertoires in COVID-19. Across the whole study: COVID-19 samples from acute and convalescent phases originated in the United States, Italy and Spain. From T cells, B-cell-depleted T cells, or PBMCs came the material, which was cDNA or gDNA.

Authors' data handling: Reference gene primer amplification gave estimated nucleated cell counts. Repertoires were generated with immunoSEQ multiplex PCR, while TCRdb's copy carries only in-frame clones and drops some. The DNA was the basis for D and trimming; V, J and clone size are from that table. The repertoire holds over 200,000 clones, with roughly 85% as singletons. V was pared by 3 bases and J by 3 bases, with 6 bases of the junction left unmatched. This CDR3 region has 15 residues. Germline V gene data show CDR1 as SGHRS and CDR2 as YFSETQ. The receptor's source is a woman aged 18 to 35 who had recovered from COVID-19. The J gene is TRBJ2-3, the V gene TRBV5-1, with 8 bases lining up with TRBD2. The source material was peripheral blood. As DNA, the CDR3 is TGCGCCAGCAGCTCTGGACTAGCTCAGACAGATACGCAGTATTTT. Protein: CASSSGLAQTDTQYF.